The rows below give T cell receptor beta chains drawn from one sample of a study of naive and memory T cell subsets. Using its own MiXCR run on the UMI-ligation and nested PCR reads, TCRdb lists one record per CDR3 protein. The repertoire holds around 160,000 distinct CDR3 sequences, over 15% seen once, with 0.14% to 0.15% in the top ten. The sequenced sample consisted of naive CD4+ T cells from blood. The receptors shown here come from a human donor in good health. CDR3s include the opening cysteine and the closing phenylalanine or tryptophan. D genes are given only for firm matches. The listing skips clone size in some rows; elsewhere it reads once, few, many or a size class.

d_call: NA; j_call: TRBJ2-7; v_call: TRBV6-6; clone_size: many; cdr3_nt: TGTGCCAGCAGTTACTCGAACGGCAGGGGTAGAAGTAACTACGAGCAGTACTTC; cdr3_aa: CASSYSNGRGRSNYEQYF
d_call: TRBD1; j_call: TRBJ2-7; v_call: TRBV29-1; clone_size: many; cdr3_nt: TGCAGCGTGACAAAAAGGGACAGTCCCTACGAGCAGTACTTC; cdr3_aa: CSVTKRDSPYEQYF
d_call: TRBD1; j_call: TRBJ2-2; v_call: TRBV20-1; clone_size: many; cdr3_nt: TGCTCATACAGGGGAAGGACCGGGGAGCTGTTTTTT; cdr3_aa: CSYRGRTGELFF
d_call: NA; j_call: TRBJ1-1; v_call: TRBV7-2; clone_size: NA; cdr3_nt: TGTGCCAGCAGCTTAGCTAGAACATCTGAAGCTTTCTTT; cdr3_aa: CASSLARTSEAFF
d_call: NA; j_call: TRBJ1-2; v_call: TRBV7-2; clone_size: NA; cdr3_nt: TGTGCCAGCAGCTTAGCCACAGGGATTAGCTACACCTTC; cdr3_aa: CASSLATGISYTF
d_call: NA; j_call: TRBJ2-5; v_call: TRBV29-1; clone_size: NA; cdr3_nt: TGCAGCGTCGGGTCACAGCAAGAGACCCAGTACTTC; cdr3_aa: CSVGSQQETQYF
d_call: TRBD2; j_call: TRBJ2-1; v_call: TRBV14; clone_size: NA; cdr3_nt: TGTGCCAGCAGCCAGGGACTAAACAATGAGCAGTTCTTC; cdr3_aa: CASSQGLNNEQFF
d_call: NA; j_call: TRBJ1-1; v_call: TRBV5-1; clone_size: few; cdr3_nt: TGCGCCAGCAGCACCGGGGCTAGCTACACTGAAGCTTTCTTT; cdr3_aa: CASSTGASYTEAFF
d_call: NA; j_call: TRBJ1-1; v_call: TRBV20-1; clone_size: NA; cdr3_nt: TGCAGTGATAAAGGGAACACTGAAGCTTTCTTT; cdr3_aa: CSDKGNTEAFF
d_call: TRBD2; j_call: TRBJ2-1; v_call: TRBV5-1; clone_size: few; cdr3_nt: TGCGCCAGCAATATTGGACTAGCGGGAGCTGGGGAGCAGTTCTTC; cdr3_aa: CASNIGLAGAGEQFF
d_call: NA; j_call: TRBJ2-1; v_call: TRBV2; clone_size: NA; cdr3_nt: TGTGCCAGCAGTGTGAGGACGTCAACTGAGCAGTTCTTC; cdr3_aa: CASSVRTSTEQFF
d_call: NA; j_call: TRBJ2-7; v_call: TRBV5-5; clone_size: NA; cdr3_nt: TGTGCCAGCAGCTTGGTGGCCGGGGCCAACGAGCAGTACTTC; cdr3_aa: CASSLVAGANEQYF
d_call: TRBD2; j_call: TRBJ2-1; v_call: TRBV24-1; clone_size: NA; cdr3_nt: TGTGCCACCAGTGATTTGCAGGGTAGCGGGAGAGGATCCTACAATGAGCAGTTCTTC; cdr3_aa: CATSDLQGSGRGSYNEQFF
d_call: NA; j_call: TRBJ2-6; v_call: TRBV2; clone_size: few; cdr3_nt: TGTGCCAGCACCCTCTTGAGGATGTCTGGGGCCAACGTCCTGACTTTC; cdr3_aa: CASTLLRMSGANVLTF
d_call: NA; j_call: TRBJ1-2; v_call: TRBV7-9; clone_size: NA; cdr3_nt: TGTGCCAGCAGCTTAGGCGGAGTCCTGGAAGCTAACTATGGCTACACCTTC; cdr3_aa: CASSLGGVLEANYGYTF
d_call: TRBD2; j_call: TRBJ2-1; v_call: TRBV4-1; clone_size: NA; cdr3_nt: TGCGCCAGCAGCCAAGACCCTCCACTAGCGGCCTACAATGAGCAGTTCTTC; cdr3_aa: CASSQDPPLAAYNEQFF
d_call: TRBD2; j_call: TRBJ2-2; v_call: TRBV9; clone_size: few; cdr3_nt: TGTGCCAGCAGCCCCGGACTAGCGGTGAACACCGGGGAGCTGTTTTTT; cdr3_aa: CASSPGLAVNTGELFF
d_call: NA; j_call: TRBJ1-4; v_call: TRBV6-1; clone_size: NA; cdr3_nt: TGTGCCAGCTCTAGAGTTCGGGACGAAAAACTGTTTTTT; cdr3_aa: CASSRVRDEKLFF
d_call: NA; j_call: TRBJ2-7; v_call: TRBV4-1; clone_size: NA; cdr3_nt: TGCGCCAGCCGCCGAGGTTACGAGCAGTACTTC; cdr3_aa: CASRRGYEQYF
d_call: TRBD1; j_call: TRBJ1-2; v_call: TRBV29-1; clone_size: few; cdr3_nt: TGCAGCGTTGAAAGGACAGGGAACTATGGCTACACCTTC; cdr3_aa: CSVERTGNYGYTF
d_call: NA; j_call: TRBJ2-3; v_call: TRBV5-1; clone_size: NA; cdr3_nt: TGCGCCAGCAGCCCGGAGCCGGGACGCACAGATACGCAGTATTTT; cdr3_aa: CASSPEPGRTDTQYF
d_call: NA; j_call: TRBJ2-2; v_call: TRBV7-3; clone_size: many; cdr3_nt: TGTGCCAGCAGCTCCCCGGCAGGGGGGACCGGGGAGCTGTTTTTT; cdr3_aa: CASSSPAGGTGELFF
d_call: NA; j_call: TRBJ2-1; v_call: TRBV3-1; clone_size: NA; cdr3_nt: TGTGCCAGCAGCCTGGGGTTTTTTCAAAGCTCCTACAATGAGCAGTTCTTC; cdr3_aa: CASSLGFFQSSYNEQFF
d_call: NA; j_call: TRBJ2-7; v_call: TRBV4-2; clone_size: many; cdr3_nt: TGTGCCAGCAGCCAAGGGGCAGGGCCACAATACGAGCAGTACTTC; cdr3_aa: CASSQGAGPQYEQYF
d_call: TRBD1; j_call: TRBJ1-5; v_call: TRBV28; clone_size: few; cdr3_nt: TGTGCCAGCAGTCAAAGGGGATCGGTAGGGACAGCCAATCAGCCCCAGCATTTT; cdr3_aa: CASSQRGSVGTANQPQHF
d_call: NA; j_call: TRBJ2-2; v_call: TRBV29-1; clone_size: few; cdr3_nt: TGCAGCGCCCAAACGAACACCGGGGAGCTGTTTTTT; cdr3_aa: CSAQTNTGELFF
d_call: TRBD1; j_call: TRBJ1-2; v_call: TRBV7-9; clone_size: few; cdr3_nt: TGTGCCAGCAGCACCAGACAGGGGGCGGTTAACTATGGCTACACCTTC; cdr3_aa: CASSTRQGAVNYGYTF
d_call: NA; j_call: TRBJ1-1; v_call: TRBV21-1; clone_size: few; cdr3_nt: TGTGCCCCCCGCGGGTCAGCTTTCTTT; cdr3_aa: CAPRGSAFF
d_call: NA; j_call: TRBJ2-7; v_call: TRBV4-2; clone_size: NA; cdr3_nt: TGTGCCAGCAGCCAAGTATGGAACAGAAGGGACGAGCAGTACTTC; cdr3_aa: CASSQVWNRRDEQYF
d_call: NA; j_call: TRBJ2-3; v_call: TRBV10-3; clone_size: NA; cdr3_nt: TGTGCCATCAGAAGAGGGACTGGACTCACAGATACGCAGTATTTT; cdr3_aa: CAIRRGTGLTDTQYF
d_call: NA; j_call: TRBJ1-1; v_call: TRBV28; clone_size: NA; cdr3_nt: TGTGCCAGCAGCCTTAGGGAACCTGAAGCTTTCTTT; cdr3_aa: CASSLREPEAFF
d_call: TRBD2; j_call: TRBJ2-3; v_call: TRBV5-1; clone_size: NA; cdr3_nt: TGCGCCAGCGGCGGACTAGTTTCAGATACGCAGTATTTT; cdr3_aa: CASGGLVSDTQYF
d_call: NA; j_call: TRBJ2-1; v_call: TRBV10-3; clone_size: few; cdr3_nt: TGTGCCATCAGTGGGGGTTACAATGAGCAGTTCTTC; cdr3_aa: CAISGGYNEQFF
d_call: NA; j_call: TRBJ2-6; v_call: TRBV4-3; clone_size: NA; cdr3_nt: TGCGCCAGCAGCTCACAGGGTTCTTGGGCCAACGTCCTGACTTTC; cdr3_aa: CASSSQGSWANVLTF
d_call: TRBD2; j_call: TRBJ2-2; v_call: TRBV5-1; clone_size: NA; cdr3_nt: TGCGCCAGCAGCGCTTCGATGGGGACTAGAAAGGACCTCCCCGGCGGGGAGCTGTTTTTT; cdr3_aa: CASSASMGTRKDLPGGELFF
d_call: TRBD1; j_call: TRBJ1-5; v_call: TRBV7-2; clone_size: NA; cdr3_nt: TGTGCCAGCAGCGGGACAGGGCCTTCCAATCAGCCCCAGCATTTT; cdr3_aa: CASSGTGPSNQPQHF
d_call: NA; j_call: TRBJ1-2; v_call: TRBV6-2/TRBV6-3; clone_size: NA; cdr3_nt: TGTGCCAGCAGTAACACGTGGAGAGACTATGGCTACACCTTC; cdr3_aa: CASSNTWRDYGYTF
d_call: NA; j_call: TRBJ1-5; v_call: TRBV20-1; clone_size: few; cdr3_nt: TGCAGTGCTAGAGATAGCAGCAATAGCAATCAGCCCCAGCATTTT; cdr3_aa: CSARDSSNSNQPQHF
d_call: NA; j_call: TRBJ1-2; v_call: TRBV20-1; clone_size: few; cdr3_nt: TGCAGTGCTGGACAGTCTAACTATGGCTACACCTTC; cdr3_aa: CSAGQSNYGYTF
d_call: NA; j_call: TRBJ1-5; v_call: TRBV11-2; clone_size: NA; cdr3_nt: TGTGCCAGCAGCCCCGGGAACAGGGCGAGCAATCAGCCCCAGCATTTT; cdr3_aa: CASSPGNRASNQPQHF
d_call: TRBD2; j_call: TRBJ2-2; v_call: TRBV20-1; clone_size: NA; cdr3_nt: TGCAGTGCTCCGACTAGCGGGAATGCGAACACCGGGGAGCTGTTTTTT; cdr3_aa: CSAPTSGNANTGELFF
d_call: NA; j_call: TRBJ2-2; v_call: TRBV12-3/TRBV12-4; clone_size: NA; cdr3_nt: TGTGCCAGCAGTTTCCCCTTCGAAGACAATAGAAACACCGGGGAGCTGTTTTTT; cdr3_aa: CASSFPFEDNRNTGELFF
d_call: NA; j_call: TRBJ2-3; v_call: TRBV12-3/TRBV12-4; clone_size: few; cdr3_nt: TGTGCCAGCAGTCCATGGACAAGTACAGATACGCAGTATTTT; cdr3_aa: CASSPWTSTDTQYF
d_call: TRBD2; j_call: TRBJ2-1; v_call: TRBV12-3/TRBV12-4; clone_size: few; cdr3_nt: TGTGCCTCTTCGGGACTAGCGGCTTTAAATGAGCAGTTCTTC; cdr3_aa: CASSGLAALNEQFF
d_call: TRBD1; j_call: TRBJ2-1; v_call: TRBV24-1; clone_size: few; cdr3_nt: TGTGCCACCAGTGTAGGGGGCTTATACAATGAGCAGTTCTTC; cdr3_aa: CATSVGGLYNEQFF
d_call: NA; j_call: TRBJ1-2; v_call: TRBV14; clone_size: NA; cdr3_nt: TGTGCCAGCAGCCAGGGGCGGCACTATGGCTACACCTTC; cdr3_aa: CASSQGRHYGYTF
d_call: TRBD2; j_call: TRBJ2-1; v_call: TRBV11-2; clone_size: few; cdr3_nt: TGTGCCAGCACCCTCGGGACTAGCGGGAGGTCGGGAAATGAGCAGTTCTTC; cdr3_aa: CASTLGTSGRSGNEQFF
d_call: TRBD1; j_call: TRBJ1-1; v_call: TRBV18; clone_size: many; cdr3_nt: TGTGCCAGCTCATCAACGACAGGGAATGTTGCGAACACTGAAGCTTTCTTT; cdr3_aa: CASSSTTGNVANTEAFF
d_call: TRBD1; j_call: TRBJ2-7; v_call: TRBV28; clone_size: few; cdr3_nt: TGTGCCAGCAGTACCCTGACAGGGGGGACCTACGAGCAGTACTTC; cdr3_aa: CASSTLTGGTYEQYF
d_call: NA; j_call: TRBJ1-1; v_call: TRBV18; clone_size: NA; cdr3_nt: TGTGCCAGCTCACCACAGAATTTGAACACTGAAGCTTTCTTT; cdr3_aa: CASSPQNLNTEAFF